This T cell receptor beta chain was captured in a study of blood T cell repertoires in COVID-19. Methods used by the authors: Reference gene primer amplification in the assay estimated nucleated cell counts. Some clones are missing from TCRdb's copy, which holds only in-frame ones; the method was immunoSEQ multiplex PCR. The DNA was the basis for D and trimming; V, J and clone size are from that table. Here the sample spans 55,000 to 80,000 clones, about nine tenths being singletons. V gave up 6 bases and J gave up 4 bases; unmatched junction bases: 5. This CDR3 region has 14 residues. Germline lookup yields CDR1 LGHDT and CDR2 YNNKEL (reference sequence).

J is TRBJ2-2 and V is TRBV3-1 (or the pseudogene TRBV3-2); 7 nucleotides line up with TRBD2. The receptor was isolated from a human donor in a cohort sampled during active COVID-19. Sequencing input: peripheral blood. CDR3 protein: CASSAAGLTGELFF. Written as DNA, the CDR3 is TGTGCCAGCAGTGCAGCGGGACTCACCGGGGAGCTGTTTTTT.